The rows below give T cell receptor beta chains drawn from one sample of a study of response to subunit inactivated influenza vaccine. TCRdb redid the calling of the RT-PCR reads with MiXCR, one entry per CDR3 protein. The sample has roughly 150,000 distinct CDR3 sequences, around 9.9% seen once. This specimen was non-naive T cells sorted from PBMCs, taken roughly 45 days after vaccination. The receptors here all came from a man aged 45-60 years who received an inactivated influenza vaccine. Each CDR3 is given with its conserved first and last residue. The order of the fields is V gene, J gene, D gene, clone size, CDR3 DNA, CDR3 protein. A D gene is named only where the DNA matches it firmly. Only part of the rows carry a size: once, few, many, or a class if the clone is expanded.

V gene: TRBV29-1; J gene: TRBJ2-1; D gene: TRBD1; clone size: many; CDR3 DNA: TGCAGCGTGGAATCTCGGACAGGTTCAACGGGTGAGCAGTTCTTC; CDR3 protein: CSVESRTGSTGEQFF
V gene: TRBV6-5; J gene: TRBJ1-4; D gene: -; clone size: -; CDR3 DNA: TGTGCCAGCAGGGATACGGCCAAAAGTCTGTTTTTT; CDR3 protein: CASRDTAKSLFF
V gene: TRBV6-2/TRBV6-3; J gene: TRBJ1-1; D gene: -; clone size: few; CDR3 DNA: TGTGCCAGCAGCTGGGGACACCTTCTCTTTCAGGGCACTGAAGCTTTCTTT; CDR3 protein: CASSWGHLLFQGTEAFF
V gene: TRBV10-2; J gene: TRBJ1-2; D gene: TRBD1; clone size: many; CDR3 DNA: TGCGCCAGCAGTGCCGGGACAGGGAACTATGGCTACACCTTC; CDR3 protein: CASSAGTGNYGYTF
V gene: TRBV4-2; J gene: TRBJ2-7; D gene: -; clone size: many; CDR3 DNA: TGTGCCAGCAGCCAATTCCGGGACGGCCCCTACGAGCAGTACTTC; CDR3 protein: CASSQFRDGPYEQYF
V gene: TRBV29-1; J gene: TRBJ1-2; D gene: -; clone size: few; CDR3 DNA: TGCAGCGTTGACCAACAGGGAGGTAACTATGGCTACACCTTC; CDR3 protein: CSVDQQGGNYGYTF
V gene: TRBV7-2; J gene: TRBJ1-1; D gene: -; clone size: -; CDR3 DNA: TGTGCCAGCACCATTCCGGGGGGGGGCACTGAAGCTTTCTTT; CDR3 protein: CASTIPGGGTEAFF
V gene: TRBV6-1; J gene: TRBJ2-2; D gene: TRBD1; clone size: -; CDR3 DNA: TGTGCCAGCAGCGCGTCCGGGACAGCCCTCACCGGGGAGCTGTTTTTT; CDR3 protein: CASSASGTALTGELFF
V gene: TRBV6-1; J gene: TRBJ1-2; D gene: -; clone size: -; CDR3 DNA: TGTGCCAGCAGTGAAATTCCGCAGGGGGGCTACACCTTC; CDR3 protein: CASSEIPQGGYTF
V gene: TRBV7-9; J gene: TRBJ1-2; D gene: -; clone size: few; CDR3 DNA: TGTGCCAGCAGCCGTCTAAGTAGGGGCTACACCTTC; CDR3 protein: CASSRLSRGYTF
V gene: TRBV27; J gene: TRBJ1-4; D gene: -; clone size: few; CDR3 DNA: TGTGCCAGCAGTTTAGAATCGAACAGGGTTGAGGATGAAAAACTGTTTTTT; CDR3 protein: CASSLESNRVEDEKLFF
V gene: TRBV10-3; J gene: TRBJ2-2; D gene: -; clone size: -; CDR3 DNA: TGTGCCATCAGTGACAACGGAATGAACACCGGGGAGCTGTTTTTT; CDR3 protein: CAISDNGMNTGELFF
V gene: TRBV9; J gene: TRBJ2-2; D gene: -; clone size: few; CDR3 DNA: TGTGCCAGCAGCGTTCACACCGGGGAGCTGTTTTTT; CDR3 protein: CASSVHTGELFF
V gene: TRBV7-2; J gene: TRBJ2-5; D gene: -; clone size: many; CDR3 DNA: TGTGCCAGCAGCTTAGGTCTGTGGTCACAAGAGACCCAGTACTTC; CDR3 protein: CASSLGLWSQETQYF
V gene: TRBV6-5; J gene: TRBJ1-2; D gene: -; clone size: few; CDR3 DNA: TGTGCCAGCAGAAATAACAGATTTGGCTACACCTTC; CDR3 protein: CASRNNRFGYTF
V gene: TRBV5-1; J gene: TRBJ2-1; D gene: -; clone size: few; CDR3 DNA: TGCGCCAGCAGCTTATTACAGGGTGTAGGGTACAATGAGCAGTTCTTC; CDR3 protein: CASSLLQGVGYNEQFF
V gene: TRBV9; J gene: TRBJ2-6; D gene: -; clone size: few; CDR3 DNA: TGTGCCAGCAGCGTACAGGGTAACTCTGGGGCCAACGTCCTGACTTTC; CDR3 protein: CASSVQGNSGANVLTF
V gene: TRBV3-1; J gene: TRBJ1-6; D gene: -; clone size: -; CDR3 DNA: TGTGCCAGCAGCGAAACCCCGGATTCACCCCTCCACTTT; CDR3 protein: CASSETPDSPLHF
V gene: TRBV28; J gene: TRBJ2-6; D gene: TRBD1; clone size: few; CDR3 DNA: TGTGCCAGCAGTTTCTTTACAGGGGGCGCTTCATCTGGGGCCAACGTCCTGACTTTC; CDR3 protein: CASSFFTGGASSGANVLTF
V gene: TRBV4-2; J gene: TRBJ2-2; D gene: -; clone size: -; CDR3 DNA: TGTGCCAGCAGCCAAGACACACCGTCGAACACCGGGGAGCTGATTTTT; CDR3 protein: CASSQDTPSNTGELIF
V gene: TRBV5-1; J gene: TRBJ2-5; D gene: TRBD1; clone size: -; CDR3 DNA: TGCGCCAGCAGCAATGGACAGGGGGCCCAGGAGACCCAGTACTTC; CDR3 protein: CASSNGQGAQETQYF
V gene: TRBV20-1; J gene: TRBJ2-2; D gene: -; clone size: many; CDR3 DNA: TGCAGTGCAATCCGGGACGGGTACACCGGGGAGCTGTTTTTT; CDR3 protein: CSAIRDGYTGELFF
V gene: TRBV29-1; J gene: TRBJ2-7; D gene: -; clone size: many; CDR3 DNA: TGCAGCGTTGTTGCCTACGAGCAGTACTTC; CDR3 protein: CSVVAYEQYF
V gene: TRBV9; J gene: TRBJ2-7; D gene: TRBD2; clone size: -; CDR3 DNA: TGTGCCAGCAGCCCCGGGACTAGCTTTTACGAGCAGTACTTC; CDR3 protein: CASSPGTSFYEQYF
V gene: TRBV20-1; J gene: TRBJ2-7; D gene: -; clone size: -; CDR3 DNA: TGCAGCGTTAAAGGGGACACCTACTACGAGCAGTACTTC; CDR3 protein: CSVKGDTYYEQYF
V gene: TRBV30; J gene: TRBJ1-2; D gene: TRBD1; clone size: -; CDR3 DNA: TGTGCCTGGAGCAGGCAGGGGGCTAGTATGGACTATGGCTACACCTTC; CDR3 protein: CAWSRQGASMDYGYTF
V gene: TRBV6-2/TRBV6-3; J gene: TRBJ1-1; D gene: -; clone size: many; CDR3 DNA: TGTGCCAGCAGTTACTCGACCGGTTATGATCTCTTT; CDR3 protein: CASSYSTGYDLF
V gene: TRBV7-2; J gene: TRBJ2-3; D gene: TRBD2; clone size: few; CDR3 DNA: TGTGCCAGCAGCAGAGGACTAGCGGGGGGCACAGATACGCAGTATTTT; CDR3 protein: CASSRGLAGGTDTQYF
V gene: TRBV27; J gene: TRBJ2-7; D gene: -; clone size: -; CDR3 DNA: TGTGCCAGCAGCCTAATCCCCAGTGGGGAGCAGTACTTC; CDR3 protein: CASSLIPSGEQYF
V gene: TRBV10-3; J gene: TRBJ2-5; D gene: TRBD2; clone size: few; CDR3 DNA: TGTGCCATCAGGGGGACTAGCGAGTCAGAGACCCAGTACTTC; CDR3 protein: CAIRGTSESETQYF
V gene: TRBV3-1; J gene: TRBJ2-5; D gene: -; clone size: -; CDR3 DNA: TGTGCCAGCAGCCCCGGAGGGTTGGGGCGAGAGACCCAGTACTTC; CDR3 protein: CASSPGGLGRETQYF
V gene: TRBV6-4; J gene: TRBJ2-3; D gene: TRBD2; clone size: -; CDR3 DNA: TGTGCCAGCAGTGAAGGCGGGAGGGGAGATACGCAGTATTTT; CDR3 protein: CASSEGGRGDTQYF
V gene: TRBV4-3; J gene: TRBJ1-3; D gene: -; clone size: -; CDR3 DNA: TGCGCCAGCAGCCGCATGGCAGATCTCTCTGGAAACACCATATATTTT; CDR3 protein: CASSRMADLSGNTIYF
V gene: TRBV5-1; J gene: TRBJ1-4; D gene: TRBD1; clone size: -; CDR3 DNA: TGCGCCAGCAGCTCCAGACAGGGTACCGAGAAACTGTTTTTT; CDR3 protein: CASSSRQGTEKLFF
V gene: TRBV10-3; J gene: TRBJ2-7; D gene: -; clone size: -; CDR3 DNA: TGTGCCATCAGGGCCACTTCTACCGCCTACGAGCAGTACTTC; CDR3 protein: CAIRATSTAYEQYF
V gene: TRBV6-2/TRBV6-3; J gene: TRBJ2-7; D gene: -; clone size: few; CDR3 DNA: TGTGCCAGCAGTAAGACAGAGACCTACGAGCAGTACTTC; CDR3 protein: CASSKTETYEQYF
V gene: TRBV3-1; J gene: TRBJ1-1; D gene: TRBD1; clone size: few; CDR3 DNA: TGTGCCAGCATTCCAGGGTCGGGACAGGGGCCCTCTGAAGCTTTCTTT; CDR3 protein: CASIPGSGQGPSEAFF
V gene: TRBV20-1; J gene: TRBJ1-2; D gene: -; clone size: many; CDR3 DNA: TGCAGTGCTAGAGCAGGGCACCTGGATGGCTACACCTTC; CDR3 protein: CSARAGHLDGYTF